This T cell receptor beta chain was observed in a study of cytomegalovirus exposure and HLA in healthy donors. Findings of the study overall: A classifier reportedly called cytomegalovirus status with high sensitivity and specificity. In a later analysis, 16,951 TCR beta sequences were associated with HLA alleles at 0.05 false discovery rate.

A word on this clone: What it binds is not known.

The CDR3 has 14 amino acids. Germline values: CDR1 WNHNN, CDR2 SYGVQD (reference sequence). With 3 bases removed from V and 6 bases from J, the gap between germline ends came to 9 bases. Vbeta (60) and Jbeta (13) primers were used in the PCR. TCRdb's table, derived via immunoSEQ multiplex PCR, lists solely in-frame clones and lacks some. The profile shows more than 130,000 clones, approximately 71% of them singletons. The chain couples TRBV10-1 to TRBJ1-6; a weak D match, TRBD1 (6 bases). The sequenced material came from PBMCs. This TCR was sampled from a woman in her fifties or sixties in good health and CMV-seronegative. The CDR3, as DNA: TGCGCCAGCAGTGATGTAGGGGGTAATTCACCCCTCCACTTT. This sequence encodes CASSDVGGNSPLHF.